The 14 T cell receptor beta chains presented below share a single source sample, sequenced in a study of blood T cell repertoires in COVID-19. The repertoire was sequenced with immunoSEQ multiplex PCR; TCRdb's copy has only in-frame clones and lacks some. The repertoire has around 270,000 clones, approximately 89% of them found once; the top ten carry about 3.1%. The sample taken for sequencing was PBMCs or T cells enriched from blood (not recorded which). Receptors were obtained from a woman aged 35 to 49 who had been exposed to COVID-19.

This clone came up once. The chain carries TRBV7-9 and TRBJ2-2; D not resolved. The ends were cut back, 8 bases at V and 0 bases at J, with 13 bases in the middle. The length of the CDR3 is 15 residues. Germline CDR1 is SEHNR and CDR2 is FQNEAQ (reference sequence). The CDR3 nucleotides are TGTGCCAGCGGCGACTGGAACGCGAACACCGGGGAGCTGTTTTTT. Translated: CASGDWNANTGELFF.

The sample holds one count of this clone. This chain uses TRBV5-4 with TRBJ1-2; 10 positions agree with TRBD1. The V segment lost 3 bases and the J segment 2 bases; nucleotides outside the gene matches: 7. CDR1 is SGHNT, CDR2 YYREEE, per germline (reference sequence). The CDR3 spans 16 residues. CDR3 nucleotides: TGTGCCAGCAGCTACTCGACAGGGGGCGGCAACTATGGCTACACCTTC. Protein sequence: CASSYSTGGGNYGYTF.

The gene calls are TRBV6-2 or TRBV6-3 and TRBJ2-7, with D unclear. The germline V and J ends were trimmed by 3 bases and 3 bases, with 3 bases remaining between them. CDR3 length: 11 amino acids. Germline V gene lookup returns CDR1 MNHEY and CDR2 SVGEGT. This CDR3 reads CASSYLYEQYF. The CDR3 DNA follows: TGTGCCAGCAGTTATCTCTACGAGCAGTACTTC.

As to this clone: The sample holds other DNA sequences that translate to the same CDR3. The rearrangement uses TRBV4-2 and TRBJ1-4; TRBD1 matches at 7 bases. V was clipped by 4 bases and J by 0 bases; unmatched bases: 2. Per germline, CDR1 LGHNA and CDR2 YNFKEQ. This CDR3 has 15 amino acids. The CDR3 nucleotides are TGTGCCAGCAGCCCCCAGGGGGCAACTAATGAAAAACTGTTTTTT. Translating it yields CASSPQGATNEKLFF.

The chain recombines TRBV7-3 with TRBJ2-3, with D possibly being TRBD2 (5 bases). Germline CDR1 SGHTA, CDR2 FQGTGA. The CDR3 has 15 residues. The V end was cut by 2 bases, the J end by 4 bases, with 13 bases between. CDR3 DNA sequence: TGTGCCAGCAGCTTACGCCCTATCGGGGCAGATACGCAGTATTTT. It yields the protein CASSLRPIGADTQYF. The whole variable domain, filled in from reference TRBV7-3 and TRBJ2-3, reads GAGVSQTPSNKVTEKGKYVELRCDPISGHTALYWYRQSLGQGPEFLIYFQGTGAADDSGLPNDRFFAVRPEGSVSTLKIQRTERGDSAVYLCASSLRPIGADTQYFGPGTRLTVL.

The chain uses TRBV7-2 and TRBJ2-5, with D maybe TRBD2 (5 bases). This CDR3 has 14 residues. Germline values: CDR1 SGHTA, CDR2 FQGNSA. Trimming removed 1 base from V and 5 bases from J, with 11 bases in between. CDR3 amino acids: CASSLDLATETQYF. CDR3 bases: TGTGCCAGCAGCTTAGATCTAGCAACCGAGACCCAGTACTTC. The full variable domain, rest sourced from reference TRBV7-2 and TRBJ2-5, is GAGVSQSPSNKVTEKGKDVELRCDPISGHTALYWYRQSLGQGLEFLIYFQGNSAPDKSGLPSDRFSAERTGGSVSTLTIQRTQQEDSAVYLCASSLDLATETQYFGPGTRLLVL.

The chain uses TRBV29-1 and TRBJ1-1; D is undetermined. V was cut by 4 bases and J by 9 bases, with 9 bases left in between. Germline V lookup: CDR1 SQVTM, CDR2 ANQGSEA. The CDR3 is 10 residues long. CDR3 DNA sequence: TGCAGCGTTGTGGAGGGTAAAGCTTTCTTT. Translation gives CSVVEGKAFF.

This chain uses TRBV13 with TRBJ1-1; D is unclear. Trimming left V 3 bases short and J 1 base short, with 9 bases between. Germline V CDR1 and CDR2: PRHDT, FYEKMQ (reference sequence). This CDR3 is built from 14 residues. The CDR3 is CASSLGRQNTEAFF. The CDR3, as DNA: TGTGCCAGCAGCTTGGGCAGGCAGAACACTGAAGCTTTCTTT.

The V and J genes are TRBV10-3 and TRBJ2-2; 7 bases align to TRBD1. Germline CDR1 is ENHRY and CDR2 is SYGVKD. CDR3 length: 11 residues. Germline trimming cut 9 bases from V and 6 bases from J; bases unmatched to any gene: 1. CDR3 amino acids: CAITGAGELFF. The CDR3 DNA is TGTGCCATAACAGGGGCCGGGGAGCTGTTTTTT.

J is TRBJ1-2 and V is TRBV19; 11 bases align to TRBD1. This CDR3 region has 14 residues. CDR1 is LNHDA, CDR2 SQIVND, per germline (reference sequence). The ends lost 3 bases at V and 8 bases at J; junction bases unmatched: 5. The CDR3 reads CASSMRTGGNGYTF. DNA for the CDR3: TGTGCCAGTAGTATGCGGACAGGGGGCAACGGCTACACCTTC.

The chain has TRBV12-3 or TRBV12-4 and TRBJ2-3; tentatively, D is TRBD2 (5 bases). The CDR3 is made up of 13 amino acids. V shed 5 bases and J shed 8 bases, with 14 bases lying between them. The CDR3 here is CASSHSLASTQYF. CDR3 nucleotides: TGTGCCAGCAGTCACTCCCTAGCCTCTACGCAGTATTTT.

This chain connects TRBV6-5 to TRBJ2-7, with a weak D call TRBD2 (6 bases). The CDR3 is 14 residues long. Germline V lookup: CDR1 MNHEY, CDR2 SVGAGI. The V gene lost 10 bases and the J gene lost 2 bases, with 18 bases spanning the gap. CDR3 nucleotide sequence: TGTGCCACCCACCGGGCCACGGGGGCCTACGAGCAGTACTTC. Translation: CATHRATGAYEQYF.

The chain employs TRBV13 and TRBJ2-5, with unresolved D. This CDR3 region has 13 residues. The V gene lost 5 bases and the J gene lost 5 bases, with 12 bases spanning the gap. Germline V CDR1 and CDR2: PRHDT, FYEKMQ (reference sequence). The CDR3 sequence: CASSPGIQETQYF. The CDR3 DNA follows: TGTGCCAGCAGCCCCGGAATACAGGAGACCCAGTACTTC.

This clone was counted once. The chain links TRBV28 to TRBJ1-2, with D uncertain. This CDR3 comprises 15 residues. Germline values: CDR1 MDHEN, CDR2 SYDVKM. The germline V and J ends were trimmed by 2 bases and 4 bases, with 14 bases remaining between them. The CDR3 loop is CASSLPDLGSYGYTF. In DNA form, the CDR3 reads TGTGCCAGCAGTTTACCGGACCTTGGGAGCTATGGCTACACCTTC.